The 30 T cell receptor beta chains below were found in one sample sequenced in a study of naive and memory T cell subsets. Alpha and beta constant region primers primed reverse transcription for blood and skin samples. TCRdb redid the calling of the UMI-ligation and nested PCR reads with MiXCR, one entry per CDR3 protein. The sample includes fewer than 20,000 distinct CDR3 sequences, less than 9.5% of them seen just once. Documented treatment: skin biopsy from PPD injection site in Mantoux-positive individual. Input was about 1 to 1,100 ng of DNase-treated total RNA without cell sorting. Sequencing was performed on skin, taken from a tuberculin skin test site. Receptors originate from an adult in good health.

The J gene is TRBJ2-5, the V gene TRBV5-6; TRBD1 matches 9 bases. CDR3 length equals 16 residues. The germline V gene encodes CDR1 SGHDT and CDR2 YYEEEE. V was pared by 3 bases and J by 3 bases, with 9 bases of the junction left unmatched. CDR3 sequence reads: CASSSRGQGFEETQYF. CDR3 DNA sequence: TGTGCCAGCAGCTCCCGAGGACAGGGGTTTGAAGAGACCCAGTACTTC.

In its sample, this clonotype was seen many times. The chain recombines TRBV6-1 with TRBJ2-1; possibly TRBD1 for D (6 bases). Per the germline V gene, CDR1 is MNHNS and CDR2 is SASEGT. Deletions cut 8 bases from V and 0 bases from J, with 11 bases between. This CDR3 region has 14 residues. The CDR3 region is CASEGESSYNEQFF. DNA of the CDR3: TGTGCCAGCGAGGGGGAAAGCTCCTACAATGAGCAGTTCTTC.

This clonotype was found many times. This chain uses TRBV6-5 with TRBJ2-1, with 9 bases aligning to TRBD2. The CDR3 is 16 amino acids. Losses at the gene ends were 6 bases for V and 1 base for J; bases not matched to a gene: 7. The V gene's germline CDR1 is MNHEY and CDR2 SVGAGI. CDR3 residues: CASRDGLALSYNEQFF. As DNA, the CDR3 is TGTGCCAGCAGAGATGGACTAGCGCTATCCTACAATGAGCAGTTCTTC.

This clonotype was observed at least ten times. The chain employs TRBV18 and TRBJ1-1, with D possibly matching TRBD1 (5 bases). CDR1 KGHSH and CDR2 LQKENI come from the germline V gene. This CDR3 comprises 13 residues. V lost 4 bases to trimming and J lost 1 base, with 7 bases between them. CDR3 DNA: TGTGCCAGCTCACGTGACAGGAACACTGAAGCTTTCTTT. It codes for CASSRDRNTEAFF.

Regarding this clonotype: This clone may be a read error of a much larger clone one base away. The CDR3 ends on some other residue instead of the conserved phenylalanine or tryptophan, so this is likely a read error. Because the CDR3's place on the DNA is in doubt, the DNA is left out and the CDR3 is given as listed by TCRdb. The rearrangement links TRBV21-1 to TRBJ1-3; the D call of TRBD1 is as the table states it, not checked on the DNA. TRBV21-1 is described as a pseudogene. The CDR3 is 15 amino acids long, termini counted. This CDR3 is CASSKRTGYGNTIYL.

This clonotype was found many times. The CDR3 region is CASSLEASGEAKNIQYF. The CDR3 DNA follows: TGTGCCAGCAGTTTGGAGGCTAGCGGGGAGGCCAAAAACATTCAGTACTTC. The rearrangement joins TRBV6-2 or TRBV6-3 to TRBJ2-4, with 9 bases fitting TRBD2. Germline V gives CDR1 MNHEY, CDR2 SVGEGT. CDR3 length: 17 residues. With V trimmed by 4 bases and J by 1 base, 8 bases remained unmatched.

The CDR3: CASSEGLAGSYNEQFF. The CDR3 bases are TGTGCCAGCAGCGAGGGACTAGCGGGGTCCTACAATGAGCAGTTCTTC. V and J are TRBV6-5 and TRBJ2-1; 13 nucleotides match TRBD2. Germline loops: CDR1 MNHEY, CDR2 SVGAGI. This CDR3 contains 16 residues. V gave up 6 bases and J gave up 1 base; unmatched junction bases: 3.

V and J are TRBV14 and TRBJ1-2, with TRBD1 matching 7 bases. The V gene end was trimmed by 1 base and the J gene end by 4 bases; junction bases not matched to a gene: 6. Germline V CDR1 and CDR2: SGHDN, FVKESK. This CDR3 contains 15 residues. CDR3 in DNA: TGTGCCAGCAGCCAAGTGGGACAGCCTCGCTATGGCTACACCTTC. Protein: CASSQVGQPRYGYTF.

This clonotype has a count of ten or more. The rearrangement joins TRBV1 to TRBJ1-1; the D call of TRBD1 is as the table states it, not checked on the DNA. TRBV1 is a documented pseudogene. The CDR3 sequence is 15 residues long. Here the CDR3 reads CTSSQADRERTEAFF. The CDR3 coding sequence is TGCACCAGCAGCCAGGCGGACAGGGAGAGGACTGAAGCTTTCTTT.

This clonotype was counted many times. This CDR3 reads CATSRDLPSGSNNEQFF. In DNA, the CDR3 is TGTGCCACCAGCAGAGATCTTCCTAGCGGGAGTAACAATGAGCAGTTCTTC. V and J are TRBV15 and TRBJ2-1; 10 bases line up with TRBD2. Germline CDR1 and CDR2: LNHNV and YYDKDF (reference sequence). The length of the CDR3 is 17 residues. V lost 0 bases and J lost 5; bases outside the gene matches: 7. Full variable domain (outside the CDR3, taken from reference TRBV15 and TRBJ2-1): DAMVIQNPRYQVTQFGKPVTLSCSQTLNHNVMYWYQQKSSQAPKLLFHYYDKDFNNEADTPDNFQSRRPNTSFCFLDIRSPGLGDTAMYLCATSRDLPSGSNNEQFFGPGTRLTVL.

This clonotype was counted many times. V gene TRBV7-9 combines with J gene TRBJ2-7; D ambiguous. V lost 4 bases, J lost 5 bases, and 9 bases lay in between. This CDR3 has 12 residues. CDR1 SEHNR and CDR2 FQNEAQ come from the germline V gene (reference sequence). CDR3 coding DNA: TGTGCCAGCAGCTACTACTATGACGAGCAGTACTTC. This encodes CASSYYYDEQYF.

The V gene is TRBV6-5, the J gene TRBJ1-1, with D uncertain. In germline, CDR1 is MNHEY, CDR2 SVGAGI. The V gene lost 2 bases and the J gene lost 8 bases, with 15 bases spanning the gap. The CDR3 loop spans 14 amino acids. The CDR3 DNA sequence: TGTGCCAGCAGTTACAGCACACGATACGAGGAAGCTTTCTTT. It translates to CASSYSTRYEEAFF.

The chain joins TRBV6-5 to TRBJ2-1; maybe TRBD2 (5 bases). Germline-derived CDR1 and CDR2 are MNHEY and SVGAGI. This CDR3 has 14 residues. V gave up 6 bases and J gave up 6 bases, with 15 bases separating them. The CDR3 sequence: CASSEKRTANEQFF. The CDR3 DNA is TGTGCCAGCAGCGAGAAACGGACTGCCAATGAGCAGTTCTTC.

This clonotype was recorded a few times. The chain combines TRBV4-2 with TRBJ1-1, with 12 bases aligning to TRBD1. Germline V gives CDR1 LGHNA, CDR2 YNFKEQ. Germline trimming cut 3 bases from V and 7 bases from J; bases unmatched to any gene: 6. The CDR3 has 15 residues. In DNA, the CDR3 is TGTGCCAGCAGCCACCGGGACAGGGGGCGAAATGAAGCTTTCTTT. The encoded protein is CASSHRDRGRNEAFF.

The sample holds many counts of this clonotype. V is TRBV12-3 or TRBV12-4 and J is TRBJ2-7; D unresolved. The CDR3 length is 14 residues. Trimming removed 6 bases from V and 2 bases from J, with 14 bases in between. As DNA, the CDR3 is TGTGCCAGCAGCCCCGTAACATTTCCCTACGAGCAGTACTTC. Its translation is CASSPVTFPYEQYF.

In this sample, this clonotype turned up many times. V and J are TRBV7-2 and TRBJ2-7; D possibly matches TRBD1 or TRBD2 (6 bases each). Looked up from germline, CDR1 is SGHTA and CDR2 is FQGNSA. With 3 bases removed from V and 0 bases from J, the gap between germline ends came to 21 bases. The CDR3 is 18 residues long. The CDR3: CASSLTPLGGVSSYEQYF. The CDR3 DNA reads TGTGCCAGCAGCTTGACTCCGCTGGGGGGCGTGAGCTCCTACGAGCAGTACTTC.

The genes are TRBV6-5 and TRBJ1-2, with D unresolved. V dropped 0 bases and J dropped 0 bases, with 11 bases sitting between them. Germline V gene lookup returns CDR1 MNHEY and CDR2 SVGAGI. CDR3 length: 16 residues. Written as DNA, the CDR3 is TGTGCCAGCAGTTACTCGATGGCAGTGACTAACTATGGCTACACCTTC. This gives the protein CASSYSMAVTNYGYTF.

This clonotype was found a few times. The V gene is TRBV5-1, the J gene TRBJ1-6, with D tentatively TRBD1 (6 bases). Trimming took 7 bases from V and 15 from J, leaving 20 bases between them. CDR1 and CDR2 (germline): SGHRS, YFSETQ. The CDR3 has 13 residues. CDR3 DNA: TGCGCCAGCGGACAGTTCAACTTAGTGTTCCTCCACTTT. Translated, it gives CASGQFNLVFLHF.

The sample holds a few counts of this clonotype. J is TRBJ1-2 and V is TRBV7-6, with TRBD1 identical over 9 bases. CDR1 SGHVS and CDR2 FNYEAQ come from the germline V gene. Trimming took 2 bases from V and 1 from J; bases not matched to a gene: 14. The CDR3 is 19 amino acids. CDR3 nucleotides: TGTGCCAGCAGCTTATATCCGGGACAGGGCGTTACCCGTAACTATGGCTACACCTTC. Residues: CASSLYPGQGVTRNYGYTF.

The chain has TRBV6-2 or TRBV6-3 and TRBJ2-7; no firm D call. This CDR3 comprises 14 residues. CDR1 and CDR2 from the germline V gene are MNHEY and SVGEGT. Trimming cost V 7 bases and J 2 bases, with 15 bases left between them. The chain's CDR3 is CASKVAGAAYEQYF. The CDR3 DNA reads TGTGCCAGCAAGGTGGCTGGAGCCGCCTACGAGCAGTACTTC.

This clonotype showed up many times. The gene calls are TRBV12-3 or TRBV12-4 and TRBJ2-1; D remains unclear. V lost 5 bases and J 6 bases, leaving 8 bases between the germline ends. The CDR3 consists of 12 residues. CDR3 amino acids: CASSLSPNEQFF. In nucleotides, the CDR3 is TGTGCCAGCAGTCTGAGTCCCAATGAGCAGTTCTTC.

The chain carries TRBV18 and TRBJ1-2, with TRBD1 matching over 8 bases. This CDR3 region has 18 residues. Germline-derived CDR1 and CDR2 are KGHSH and LQKENI. Trimming at V came to 3 bases and at J to 2 bases, leaving 14 bases not matched to a gene. CDR3 DNA sequence: TGTGCCAGCTCACCTTGGACAGGGTTTTCCCCCAAAAACTATGGCTACACCTTC. Residues: CASSPWTGFSPKNYGYTF.

This clonotype was seen at least ten times. The rearrangement links TRBV6-5 to TRBJ2-4; possible D gene TRBD1, 5 bases. V was cut by 8 bases and J by 7 bases, with 9 bases left in between. Germline CDR1 MNHEY, CDR2 SVGAGI. The CDR3 totals 11 residues. The CDR3 loop reads CASWAGNIQYF. CDR3 in DNA: TGTGCCAGCTGGGCAGGGAACATTCAGTACTTC.

This clonotype was counted only a few times. The genes are TRBV20-1 and TRBJ2-1; 12 bases fit TRBD2. The CDR3 extends over 15 amino acids. The germline V gene encodes CDR1 DFQATT and CDR2 SNEGSKA (reference sequence). The ends lost 6 bases at V and 7 bases at J; junction bases unmatched: 10. The CDR3 spells CSARRPSGGVNEQFF. The CDR3 DNA follows: TGCAGTGCCAGACGCCCTAGCGGGGGGGTTAATGAGCAGTTCTTC.

This clonotype was seen only a few times. V and J are TRBV6-6 and TRBJ2-3; D not certain. V dropped 5 bases and J dropped 4 bases, with 7 bases sitting between them. Germline V gene data show CDR1 as MNHNY and CDR2 as SVGAGI (reference sequence). The CDR3 runs to 12 residues. DNA of the CDR3: TGTGCCAGCAGTGACGGACCAGATACGCAGTATTTT. Translating it yields CASSDGPDTQYF.

This clonotype was recorded many times. The CDR3 sequence is CSARKGLTPADTQYF. In DNA form, the CDR3 reads TGCAGTGCTAGGAAGGGACTCACGCCTGCAGATACGCAGTATTTT. The chain recombines TRBV20-1 with TRBJ2-3, with a possible D match to TRBD2 (6 bases). The CDR3 has 15 amino acids. Trimming left V 3 bases short and J 4 bases short, with 17 bases between. Germline V lookup: CDR1 DFQATT, CDR2 SNEGSKA (reference sequence).

This clonotype occurred a few times. The chain carries TRBV20-1 and TRBJ2-7, with D unresolved. Germline V lookup: CDR1 DFQATT, CDR2 SNEGSKA (reference sequence). This CDR3 is built from 11 residues. Trimming stripped 7 bases from V and 6 bases from J, with 13 bases between. Written as DNA, the CDR3 is TGCAGTGGGCAGGCTGAGTCCGAGCAGTACTTC. This sequence encodes CSGQAESEQYF.

Only a few counts were recorded for this clonotype. The chain couples TRBV2 to TRBJ2-1; 12 bases map to TRBD2. The CDR3 is 16 residues long. Trimming cost V 6 bases and J 5 bases; bases outside gene matches: 8. The germline V gene has CDR1 SNHLY and CDR2 FYNNEI. The CDR3 spells CASRRGTSGPNNEQFF. CDR3 DNA: TGTGCCAGCAGAAGAGGGACTAGCGGGCCTAACAATGAGCAGTTCTTC.

The V call is TRBV11-2, the J call TRBJ2-1; D gene unclear. The CDR3 covers 16 residues. Germline-derived CDR1 and CDR2 are SGHAT and FQNNGV. Trimming removed 3 bases at V and 0 bases at J, with 12 bases between. The CDR3 DNA follows: TGTGCCAGCAGCTTCCTACGGGTGGGCTCCTACAATGAGCAGTTCTTC. Its translation: CASSFLRVGSYNEQFF.

There are a few counts of this clonotype. The rearrangement links TRBV20-1 to TRBJ1-1, with D perhaps TRBD1 (5 bases). Trimming took off 5 bases at V and 4 bases at J, with 11 bases between the two ends. The CDR3 is 12 residues long. In germline, CDR1 is DFQATT, CDR2 SNEGSKA (reference sequence). Here the CDR3 reads CSAPDSSTEAFF. CDR3 DNA: TGCAGTGCTCCCGACAGTTCCACTGAAGCTTTCTTT.